These T cell receptor beta chains were read from a single sample in a study of CD8 T cells in Susac syndrome. TCRdb used MiXCR to reprocess the immunoSEQ multiplex PCR reads, holding one entry per CDR3 protein. The profile shows about 200,000 distinct CDR3 sequences, about 95% of them singletons. Specimen: CD4+ T cells from PBMCs. These receptors came from a human donor in good health. Both conserved end residues are part of each CDR3. The D gene is left open where the match is weak. Clone size appears in some rows only: once, few, many, or a class for an expanded clone.

cdr3_aa: CASSPPGQLTEPQHF
cdr3_nt: TGTGCCAGCTCACCACCCGGGCAACTCACGGAGCCCCAGCATTTT
d_call: -
clone_size: -
v_call: TRBV18
j_call: TRBJ1-5

cdr3_aa: CASSGQGEDTEAFF
cdr3_nt: TGTGCCAGCTCGGGACAGGGGGAAGACACTGAAGCTTTCTTT
d_call: TRBD1
clone_size: -
v_call: TRBV18
j_call: TRBJ1-1

cdr3_aa: CASSSSRVSTEAFF
cdr3_nt: TGTGCCAGCAGTTCCTCGAGGGTGTCCACTGAAGCTTTCTTT
d_call: -
clone_size: once
v_call: TRBV27
j_call: TRBJ1-1

cdr3_aa: CSASFQGDQPQHF
cdr3_nt: TGCAGTGCTAGTTTCCAGGGCGATCAGCCCCAGCATTTT
d_call: -
clone_size: -
v_call: TRBV20-1
j_call: TRBJ1-5

cdr3_aa: CAWSVTSASTDTQYF
cdr3_nt: TGTGCCTGGAGTGTAACTAGCGCCAGCACAGATACGCAGTATTTT
d_call: TRBD2
clone_size: -
v_call: TRBV30
j_call: TRBJ2-3

cdr3_aa: CASRASGTGNYGYTF
cdr3_nt: TGCGCCAGCAGGGCGTCCGGGACAGGGAACTATGGCTACACCTTC
d_call: TRBD1
clone_size: -
v_call: TRBV5-1
j_call: TRBJ1-2

cdr3_aa: CASSLEISGLKNIQYF
cdr3_nt: TGCGCCAGCAGCTTGGAGATCTCGGGACTTAAAAACATTCAGTACTTC
d_call: -
clone_size: -
v_call: TRBV5-1
j_call: TRBJ2-4

cdr3_aa: CASSFVKGTYNEQFF
cdr3_nt: TGTGCCAGCAGCTTTGTTAAAGGAACCTACAATGAGCAGTTCTTC
d_call: -
clone_size: -
v_call: TRBV7-3
j_call: TRBJ2-1

cdr3_aa: CASSRTSGNNEQFF
cdr3_nt: TGTGCCAGCAGTAGGACTAGCGGGAACAATGAGCAGTTCTTC
d_call: TRBD2
clone_size: -
v_call: TRBV6-5
j_call: TRBJ2-1

cdr3_aa: CASTGANVLTF
cdr3_nt: TGCGCCAGCACCGGGGCCAACGTCCTGACTTTC
d_call: -
clone_size: -
v_call: TRBV5-1
j_call: TRBJ2-6

cdr3_aa: CATSRLSGGDTQYF
cdr3_nt: TGTGCCACCAGCAGGCTGAGCGGAGGAGATACGCAGTATTTT
d_call: -
clone_size: -
v_call: TRBV15
j_call: TRBJ2-3

cdr3_aa: CASSQVPGGGYTF
cdr3_nt: TGTGCCAGCAGCCAAGTTCCAGGGGGCGGCTACACCTTC
d_call: TRBD1
clone_size: -
v_call: TRBV3-1
j_call: TRBJ1-2

cdr3_aa: CATHTMTGRSTGELFF
cdr3_nt: TGTGCCACACACACTATGACAGGGAGAAGCACCGGGGAGCTGTTTTTT
d_call: TRBD1
clone_size: -
v_call: TRBV27
j_call: TRBJ2-2

cdr3_aa: CASSLSLYGYTF
cdr3_nt: TGTGCCAGCAGTCTCAGCCTCTATGGCTACACCTTC
d_call: -
clone_size: -
v_call: TRBV2
j_call: TRBJ1-2

cdr3_aa: CSVEDEVGSRDTEAFF
cdr3_nt: TGCAGCGTTGAAGATGAAGTCGGCTCCAGGGACACTGAAGCTTTCTTT
d_call: -
clone_size: -
v_call: TRBV29-1
j_call: TRBJ1-1

cdr3_aa: CASSFEQETQYF
cdr3_nt: TGCGCCAGCAGCTTTGAGCAAGAGACCCAGTACTTC
d_call: -
clone_size: -
v_call: TRBV5-1
j_call: TRBJ2-5

cdr3_aa: CASSLASPGTDTQYF
cdr3_nt: TGCGCCAGCAGCTTGGCATCCCCCGGTACAGATACGCAGTATTTT
d_call: -
clone_size: -
v_call: TRBV5-1
j_call: TRBJ2-3

cdr3_aa: CATSDKGGWGSNEQFF
cdr3_nt: TGTGCCACCAGTGATAAAGGGGGCTGGGGGTCGAATGAGCAGTTCTTC
d_call: TRBD1
clone_size: -
v_call: TRBV24-1
j_call: TRBJ2-1

cdr3_aa: CSVYGSANTEAFF
cdr3_nt: TGCAGCGTTTACGGGTCGGCGAACACTGAAGCTTTCTTT
d_call: -
clone_size: -
v_call: TRBV29-1
j_call: TRBJ1-1

cdr3_aa: CASSEGTRPFF
cdr3_nt: TGTGCCAGCAGCGAAGGGACTAGGCCGTTCTTC
d_call: TRBD2
clone_size: -
v_call: TRBV3-1
j_call: TRBJ2-1